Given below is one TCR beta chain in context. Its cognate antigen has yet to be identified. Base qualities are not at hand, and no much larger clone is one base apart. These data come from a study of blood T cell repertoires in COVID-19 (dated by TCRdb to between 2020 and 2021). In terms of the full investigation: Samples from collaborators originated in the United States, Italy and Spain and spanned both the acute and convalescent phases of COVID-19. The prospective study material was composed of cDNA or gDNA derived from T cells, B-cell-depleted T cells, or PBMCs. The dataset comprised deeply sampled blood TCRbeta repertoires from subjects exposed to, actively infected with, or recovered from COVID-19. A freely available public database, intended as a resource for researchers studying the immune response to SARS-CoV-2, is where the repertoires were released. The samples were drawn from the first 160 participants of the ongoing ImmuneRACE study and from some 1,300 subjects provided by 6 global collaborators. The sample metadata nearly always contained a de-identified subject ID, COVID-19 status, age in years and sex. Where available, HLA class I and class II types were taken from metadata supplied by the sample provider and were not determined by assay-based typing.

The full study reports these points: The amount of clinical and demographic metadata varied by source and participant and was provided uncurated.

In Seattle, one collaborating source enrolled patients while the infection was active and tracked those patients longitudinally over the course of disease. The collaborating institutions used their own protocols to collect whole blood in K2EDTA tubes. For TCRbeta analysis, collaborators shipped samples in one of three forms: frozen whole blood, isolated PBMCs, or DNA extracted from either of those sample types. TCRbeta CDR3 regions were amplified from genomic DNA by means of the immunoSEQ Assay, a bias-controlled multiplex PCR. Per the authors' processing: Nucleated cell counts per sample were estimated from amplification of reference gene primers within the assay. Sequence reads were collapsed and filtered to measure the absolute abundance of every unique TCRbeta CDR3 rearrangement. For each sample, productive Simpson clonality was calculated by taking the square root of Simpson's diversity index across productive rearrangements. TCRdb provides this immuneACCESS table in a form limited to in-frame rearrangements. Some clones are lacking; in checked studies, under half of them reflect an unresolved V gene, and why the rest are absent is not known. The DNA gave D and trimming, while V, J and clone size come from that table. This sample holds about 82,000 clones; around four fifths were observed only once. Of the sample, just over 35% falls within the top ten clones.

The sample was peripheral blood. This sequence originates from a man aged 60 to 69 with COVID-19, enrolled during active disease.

The CDR3 here reads CASGRGSSYEQYF. The DNA sequence is as follows: TGTGCCAGCGGACGGGGGAGCTCCTACGAGCAGTACTTC. The sequence is built from TRBV5-4 and TRBJ2-7, and perhaps TRBD2 as D gene, on 6 matching bases. The CDR3 covers 13 residues, taking in both the cysteine and the phenylalanine. The sequence is cut down to CDR3 DNA, 39 bases in frame from base 1. Reading the germline V gene (reference sequence) gives CDR1 SGHNT and CDR2 YYREEE. V is pared back by 7 bases and J by 0 bases, with 11 bases lying between the germline termini. Reference TRBV5-4 and TRBJ2-7 genes cover what lies past the CDR3, so the full variable domain is ETGVTQSPTHLIKTRGQQVTLRCSSQSGHNTVSWYQQALGQGPQFIFQYYREEENGRGNFPPRFSGLQFPNYSSELNVNALELDDSALYLCASGRGSSYEQYFGPGTRLTVT.